This paragraph covers one TCR beta chain sequence. This sample was included in a study of tumour-infiltrating T cells in Burkitt lymphoma. V lost 4 bases and J 7 bases, leaving 20 bases between the germline ends. Germline V CDR1 and CDR2: SGHDN, FVKESK. This CDR3 spans 15 amino acids. Only in-frame clones appear in the TCRdb table, and some are missing; sequencing was by immunoSEQ multiplex PCR. The data hold around 46,000 clones, with roughly 30% observed a single time. Source material: tumor tissue. The V call is TRBV14, the J call TRBJ2-7; a possible D gene is TRBD2 (7 bases). The receptor's source is a human donor with Burkitt lymphoma. DNA for the CDR3: TGTGCCAGCAGCCGTTCTGGGGGGGCGTTTAGGGAGCAGTACTTC. Translated, it gives CASSRSGGAFREQYF.